This T cell receptor beta chain was documented in a study of OX40 agonist ivuxolimab in advanced cancers. The germline V gene has CDR1 SGHVS and CDR2 FQNEAQ. The germline V and J ends were trimmed by 1 base and 0 bases, with 12 bases remaining between them. The CDR3 has 16 residues. Profiled with immunoSEQ multiplex PCR; TCRdb holds only in-frame clones, not every one. Counted here are 65,000 to 80,000 clones, 91% occurring once; the ten biggest clones make up 13% to 15%. The source was CD4+ or CD8+ T cells sorted from blood, collected in a trial of the OX40 agonist ivuxolimab. The genes are TRBV7-8 and TRBJ1-1; TRBD1 is a possible D gene (6 bases). The receptor's source is an adult with an advanced solid tumor such as melanoma, head and neck, liver or kidney cancer. The CDR3, as DNA: TGTGCCAGCAGCTTAGAGACGACAGGAATGAACACTGAAGCTTTCTTT. This translates into CASSLETTGMNTEAFF.